The 31 T cell receptor beta chains below were found in one sample sequenced in a study of T cell responses to AZD1222 COVID-19 vaccine. Generated by immunoSEQ multiplex PCR, the TCRdb table keeps only in-frame clones and is missing some. This table has 150,000 to 200,000 clones, 90% to 95% appearing once. The sample consisted of peripheral blood, taken on day 0 of AZD1222 vaccination. The receptors stem from an adult in good health.

This sequence joins TRBV9 and TRBJ2-1; a possible D gene is TRBD2 (6 bases). Trimming shortened V by 5 bases and J by 4 bases, and 16 bases separated the two germline ends. CDR3 length: 15 residues. CDR1 and CDR2 from the germline V gene are SGDLS and YYNGEE. In DNA form, the CDR3 reads TGTGCCAGCAGGCGGGGAGACAGCGAGTACAATGAGCAGTTCTTC. Its protein product is CASRRGDSEYNEQFF. Together with reference TRBV9 and TRBJ2-1, the CDR3 gives the full variable domain: DSGVTQTPKHLITATGQRVTLRCSPRSGDLSVYWYQQSLDQGLQFLIQYYNGEERAKGNILERFSAQQFPDLHSELNLSSLELGDSALYFCASRRGDSEYNEQFFGPGTRLTVL.

CDR3 DNA: TGTGCCAGCCGGGGACAGGGGGCGTTTCAGCCCCAGCATTTT. Translated: CASRGQGAFQPQHF. This sequence joins TRBV6-5 and TRBJ1-5, with 12 bases aligning to TRBD1. This CDR3 has 14 amino acids. Germline V gene lookup returns CDR1 MNHEY and CDR2 SVGAGI. Losses at the gene ends were 8 bases for V and 6 bases for J; bases not matched to a gene: 5.

J is TRBJ2-2 and V is TRBV27, with a tentative D call TRBD1 (7 bases). This CDR3 has 18 amino acids. Trimming removed 2 bases from V and 2 bases from J, with 18 bases in between. Germline V lookup: CDR1 MNHEY, CDR2 SMNVEV (reference sequence). Here the CDR3 reads CASSLSRRGTANTGELFF. DNA for the CDR3: TGTGCCAGCAGTTTAAGTAGGAGGGGGACAGCCAACACCGGGGAGCTGTTTTTT.

DNA of the CDR3: TGTGCCACCAAGAGGGGTTTTGGGACTAATGAAAAACTGTTTTTT. As protein: CATKRGFGTNEKLFF. V usage is TRBV19 and J usage is TRBJ1-4, with D possibly matching TRBD1 (5 bases). The CDR3 runs 15 residues. Germline V gene sequence: CDR1 LNHDA, CDR2 SQIVND (reference sequence). Trimming stripped 10 bases from V and 2 bases from J, with 17 bases between.

The rearrangement uses TRBV5-1 and TRBJ2-3, with TRBD1 identical over 7 bases. Germline CDR1 and CDR2: SGHRS and YFSETQ. This CDR3 comprises 13 residues. The J segment lost 4 bases and the V segment lost 4 bases, leaving 3 bases of the junction unmatched. CDR3 protein: CASSVTGADTQYF. CDR3 sequence (DNA): TGCGCCAGCAGCGTAACAGGGGCAGATACGCAGTATTTT. The full variable domain, its missing parts supplied by reference TRBV5-1 and TRBJ2-3, is KAGVTQTPRYLIKTRGQQVTLSCSPISGHRSVSWYQQTPGQGLQFLFEYFSETQRNKGNFPGRFSGRQFSNSRSEMNVSTLELGDSALYLCASSVTGADTQYFGPGTRLTVL.

The chain employs TRBV7-8 and TRBJ2-2; possible D gene TRBD2, 6 bases. CDR1 is SGHVS and CDR2 is FQNEAQ in the germline V gene. Trimming took off 10 bases at V and 2 bases at J, with 11 bases between the two ends. The CDR3 contains 13 residues. The CDR3: CATLTRNTGELFF. The CDR3 nucleotides are TGTGCCACCCTGACTAGAAACACCGGGGAGCTGTTTTTT.

V usage is TRBV19 and J usage is TRBJ1-5; weak D call: TRBD1 (6 bases). Germline CDR1 LNHDA, CDR2 SQIVND (reference sequence). This CDR3 region has 15 residues. Trimming took off 6 bases at V and 8 bases at J, with 20 bases between the two ends. The chain's CDR3 is CASRNRDTRLEPQHF. The CDR3 DNA reads TGTGCCAGTAGGAACCGGGACACTAGATTAGAGCCCCAGCATTTT.

This rearrangement joins TRBV19 to TRBJ1-1; 10 bases align to TRBD1. J was trimmed by 5 bases and V by 6 bases; bases with no gene match: 12. The CDR3 loop spans 16 amino acids. From germline, CDR1 is LNHDA and CDR2 SQIVND (reference sequence). CDR3 residues: CASSNLPGQGRTEAFF. In DNA form, the CDR3 reads TGTGCCAGTAGCAATTTACCGGGACAGGGGAGGACTGAAGCTTTCTTT.

V and J are TRBV5-1 and TRBJ2-6, with D perhaps TRBD1 (5 bases). V lost 1 base and J 0 bases, leaving 8 bases between the germline ends. This CDR3 is built from 16 residues. The germline CDR1 and CDR2 sequences are SGHRS and YFSETQ. CDR3 bases: TGCGCCAGCAGCTTGACAGGTACCTCTGGGGCCAACGTCCTGACTTTC. It translates to CASSLTGTSGANVLTF.

V gene TRBV6-5 combines with J gene TRBJ1-2, with D possibly matching TRBD1 (5 bases). The CDR3 runs to 15 residues. The ends were cut back, 0 bases at V and 1 base at J, with 9 bases in the middle. Looked up from germline, CDR1 is MNHEY and CDR2 is SVGAGI. CDR3 sequence: CASSYSRGDNYGYTF. CDR3 DNA: TGTGCCAGCAGTTACTCGAGGGGCGATAACTATGGCTACACCTTC.

The rearrangement uses TRBV15 and TRBJ2-7; 9 positions match TRBD1. The CDR3 runs 14 residues. Germline CDR1 reads LNHNV; CDR2 reads YYDKDF (reference sequence). Trimming cost V 3 bases and J 1 base; bases outside gene matches: 1. DNA for the CDR3: TGTGCCACCAGCAGGGACAGGGGTTCCTACGAGCAGTACTTC. Translated: CATSRDRGSYEQYF. Full variable domain (missing parts from reference TRBV15 and TRBJ2-7): DAMVIQNPRYQVTQFGKPVTLSCSQTLNHNVMYWYQQKSSQAPKLLFHYYDKDFNNEADTPDNFQSRRPNTSFCFLDIRSPGLGDTAMYLCATSRDRGSYEQYFGPGTRLTVT.

The chain employs TRBV5-5 and TRBJ2-3; tentative D call: TRBD2 (5 bases). Looked up from germline, CDR1 is SGHKS and CDR2 is YYEKEE (reference sequence). The CDR3 covers 15 residues. V dropped 0 bases and J dropped 4 bases, with 12 bases sitting between them. The CDR3 loop reads CASSLVGSGSDTQYF. The CDR3 DNA is TGTGCCAGCAGCTTGGTAGGGTCGGGATCAGATACGCAGTATTTT.

J is TRBJ2-2 and V is TRBV13, with 7 bases aligning to TRBD1. The junction had 5 bases not matched to a gene; V was cut back by 4 bases and J by 0 bases. The V gene's germline CDR1 is PRHDT and CDR2 FYEKMQ (reference sequence). The CDR3 covers 16 residues. CDR3 DNA sequence: TGTGCCAGCAGCTCGACAGGGAGTACGAACACCGGGGAGCTGTTTTTT. It encodes CASSSTGSTNTGELFF.

The rearrangement joins TRBV5-6 to TRBJ2-3, with D tentatively TRBD2 (5 bases). The CDR3 contains 15 residues. V dropped 4 bases and J dropped 3 bases, with 15 bases sitting between them. Looked up from germline, CDR1 is SGHDT and CDR2 is YYEEEE. The CDR3 region is CASSPQVSGTDTQYF. In DNA, the CDR3 is TGTGCCAGCAGCCCCCAAGTGTCGGGGACAGATACGCAGTATTTT. Drawing the rest from reference TRBV5-6 and TRBJ2-3, the complete variable domain is DAGVTQSPTHLIKTRGQQVTLRCSPKSGHDTVSWYQQALGQGPQFIFQYYEEEERQRGNFPDRFSGHQFPNYSSELNVNALLLGDSALYLCASSPQVSGTDTQYFGPGTRLTVL.

The genes are TRBV9 and TRBJ2-1; 7 bases align to TRBD2. CDR1 SGDLS and CDR2 YYNGEE come from the germline V gene. Trimming at V came to 4 bases and at J to 7 bases, leaving 11 bases not matched to a gene. The CDR3 is 15 amino acids. The CDR3 sequence: CASSLRGGGENEQFF. The CDR3 DNA reads TGTGCCAGCAGCTTACGCGGGGGAGGGGAGAATGAGCAGTTCTTC.

This clone was observed once. The chain employs TRBV30 and TRBJ2-7; 8 nucleotides match TRBD1. The length of the CDR3 is 12 residues. With V trimmed by 8 bases and J by 2 bases, 5 bases remained unmatched. Looked up from germline, CDR1 is GTSNPN and CDR2 is SVGIG (reference sequence). CDR3 residues: CATRTGTYEQYF. The CDR3 nucleotides are TGTGCCACCCGGACAGGGACCTACGAGCAGTACTTC. Full variable domain (remainder filled in from reference TRBV30 and TRBJ2-7): SQTIHQWPATLVQPVGSPLSLECTVEGTSNPNLYWYRQAAGRGLQLLFYSVGIGQISSEVPQNLSASRPQDRQFILSSKKLLLSDSGFYLCATRTGTYEQYFGPGTRLTVT.

This clone was seen just once. The chain is built from TRBV6-6 and TRBJ2-1, with 7 bases lining up with TRBD1. This CDR3 spans 14 amino acids. Trimming at V came to 0 bases and at J to 10 bases, leaving 6 bases not matched to a gene. Germline V CDR1 and CDR2: MNHNY, SVGAGI (reference sequence). CDR3 loop: CASSYSEGAAEQFF. The CDR3 DNA reads as TGTGCCAGCAGTTACTCAGAGGGGGCAGCCGAGCAGTTCTTC.

The chain employs TRBV7-2 and TRBJ2-7; D call uncertain. Germline CDR1 reads SGHTA; CDR2 reads FQGNSA. This CDR3 comprises 14 residues. The V end was cut by 2 bases, the J end by 3 bases, with 11 bases between. For the CDR3, the DNA is TGTGCCAGCAGCTTATCAGAGACTGTCTACGAGCAGTACTTC. Protein sequence: CASSLSETVYEQYF. Based on the CDR3 plus reference TRBV7-2 and TRBJ2-7, the full variable domain is GAGVSQSPSNKVTEKGKDVELRCDPISGHTALYWYRQSLGQGLEFLIYFQGNSAPDKSGLPSDRFSAERTGGSVSTLTIQRTQQEDSAVYLCASSLSETVYEQYFGPGTRLTVT.

Concerning this clone: A read error may account for a junction end that differs from germline. V usage is TRBV4-1 and J usage is TRBJ1-6, with TRBD1 matching 7 bases. CDR1 MGHRA and CDR2 YSYEKL come from the germline V gene. The CDR3 sequence is 18 residues long. The CDR3 region is CARSQGGATGWVNSPLHF. The CDR3 region has the DNA TGCGCCCGCAGCCAAGGGGGGGCGACAGGGTGGGTCAATTCACCCCTCCACTTT.

As concerns this clone: The sample carries other DNA sequences with the same CDR3. V usage is TRBV27 and J usage is TRBJ1-5; weak D call: TRBD1 (5 bases). The V end lost 6 bases, the J end lost 5 bases, and 11 bases lay between the germline ends. Germline values: CDR1 MNHEY, CDR2 SMNVEV (reference sequence). The length of the CDR3 is 13 residues. CDR3 region: CASSLQGDQPQHF. Written as DNA, the CDR3 is TGTGCCAGCAGCTTGCAAGGGGATCAGCCCCAGCATTTT.

V usage is TRBV19 and J usage is TRBJ2-7; 8 nucleotides agree with TRBD1. V was clipped by 3 bases and J by 4 bases; unmatched bases: 8. The germline V gene has CDR1 LNHDA and CDR2 SQIVND (reference sequence). The CDR3 has 15 residues. For the CDR3, the DNA is TGTGCCAGTAGTATGGAAGGACAGGGTGTGTACGAGCAGTACTTC. Its protein is CASSMEGQGVYEQYF.

This clone was seen a few times. The genes are TRBV4-1 and TRBJ1-2; TRBD1 matches 7 bases. Germline V gives CDR1 MGHRA, CDR2 YSYEKL. With 4 bases clipped from V and 5 bases from J, the junction kept 7 bases outside the gene matches. The CDR3 is 14 residues long. The CDR3 DNA reads TGCGCCAGCAGCCCACAGGGGATGTTGTATGGCTACACCTTC. Translating it yields CASSPQGMLYGYTF.

The chain uses TRBV5-1 and TRBJ1-3; 10 nucleotides align to TRBD1. The CDR3 length is 15 residues. V lost 3 bases to trimming and J lost 4 bases; unmatched junction nucleotides: 4. CDR1 is SGHRS, CDR2 YFSETQ, per germline. CDR3 nucleotide sequence: TGCGCCAGCAGCTGGGACAGGGGCTTCGGAAACACCATATATTTT. It is translated as CASSWDRGFGNTIYF.

The V gene is TRBV15, the J gene TRBJ2-2, with D possibly TRBD1 on 5 matching bases. The length of the CDR3 is 15 residues. V gave up 0 bases and J gave up 9 bases, with 14 bases separating them. Germline V lookup: CDR1 LNHNV, CDR2 YYDKDF (reference sequence). Here the CDR3 DNA reads TGTGCCACCAGCAGAGATTTGGGGCAGAACCGGGAGCTGTTTTTT. Residues: CATSRDLGQNRELFF.

The CDR3 nucleotides read TGTGCCAGCAGTTTAAGTGGTATGGGAAACACCATATATTTT. Protein product: CASSLSGMGNTIYF. V is TRBV27 and J is TRBJ1-3; D is unresolved. The germline CDR1 and CDR2 sequences are MNHEY and SMNVEV (reference sequence). V shed 2 bases and J shed 4 bases, with 9 bases lying between them. CDR3 size: 14 residues.

The chain carries TRBV5-1 and TRBJ2-3, with a possible D match to TRBD2 (5 bases). The V end lost 2 bases, the J end lost 3 bases, and 16 bases lay between the germline ends. This CDR3 contains 16 residues. Germline V lookup: CDR1 SGHRS, CDR2 YFSETQ. Here the CDR3 DNA reads TGCGCCAGCAGCTTCAAGTATCGGGGTATAACAGATACGCAGTATTTT. This sequence encodes CASSFKYRGITDTQYF. The entire variable domain, with the rest obtained from reference TRBV5-1 and TRBJ2-3, is as follows: KAGVTQTPRYLIKTRGQQVTLSCSPISGHRSVSWYQQTPGQGLQFLFEYFSETQRNKGNFPGRFSGRQFSNSRSEMNVSTLELGDSALYLCASSFKYRGITDTQYFGPGTRLTVL.

J is TRBJ2-7 and V is TRBV7-9; 12 bases align to TRBD2. The CDR3 has 16 amino acids. The V gene's germline CDR1 is SEHNR and CDR2 FQNEAQ (reference sequence). Trimming at V came to 5 bases and at J to 4 bases, leaving 9 bases not matched to a gene. The CDR3 DNA sequence: TGTGCCAGCAGCGCCGCGCTAGCGGGGGGGCCTTACGAGCAGTACTTC. Amino acid sequence: CASSAALAGGPYEQYF.

This chain uses TRBV30 with TRBJ2-5; 10 bases align to TRBD2. The ends lost 2 bases at V and 5 bases at J; junction bases unmatched: 14. The CDR3 covers 17 residues. From germline, CDR1 is GTSNPN and CDR2 SVGIG (reference sequence). DNA of the CDR3: TGTGCCTGGAGTAGTCTTAGCGGGGGGCCTCGCAGGGAGACCCAGTACTTC. It translates to CAWSSLSGGPRRETQYF.

V and J are TRBV6-1 and TRBJ2-5, with 7 nucleotides matching TRBD2. Trimming removed 2 bases from V and 3 bases from J; junction bases left unmatched: 9. The CDR3 is 16 amino acids. Looked up from germline, CDR1 is MNHNS and CDR2 is SASEGT. In DNA, the CDR3 is TGTGCCAGCAGTGAACTCGAGGCGGGGGAGAAAGAGACCCAGTACTTC. It yields the protein CASSELEAGEKETQYF.

The chain combines TRBV2 with TRBJ2-7, with TRBD1 matching 9 bases. J lost 3 bases, V lost 6 bases, and 6 bases had no gene match. Germline values: CDR1 SNHLY, CDR2 FYNNEI. This CDR3 has 14 residues. CDR3 region: CASRGTGTLYEQYF. CDR3 DNA: TGTGCCAGCAGAGGGACAGGGACCCTCTACGAGCAGTACTTC.

CDR3 residues: CSASLGRNNEQFF. DNA of the CDR3: TGCAGTGCTAGTCTGGGCAGAAACAATGAGCAGTTCTTC. This chain uses TRBV20-1 with TRBJ2-1; D remains ambiguous. The CDR3 covers 13 residues. The germline V and J ends were trimmed by 3 bases and 5 bases, with 11 bases remaining between them. CDR1 and CDR2 from the germline V gene are DFQATT and SNEGSKA (reference sequence).